The 5 T cell receptor beta chains presented below share a single source sample, sequenced in a study of blood T cells in healthy people across ages. Next came a second PCR, run for about 7 to 12 cycles, which used a sample-barcoded 5' primer along with a J-beta primer mix. In TCRdb, the 5' RACE reads were re-called with MiXCR into one record per CDR3 protein. This table holds some 760,000 distinct CDR3 sequences, about 25% found once. The same sample was also studied in work on T cells of mothers and their children.

The sample consisted of blood. Receptor source: a boy aged 5-17 years in good health.

J is TRBJ2-4 and V is TRBV6-6; possible D gene TRBD1, 5 bases. The V and J ends lost 5 bases and 1 base respectively, with 15 bases between them. CDR1 and CDR2 from the germline V gene are MNHNY and SVGAGI (reference sequence). The CDR3 covers 16 residues. As DNA, the CDR3 is TGTGCCAGCAGTCAAACCAAAGGGGCGGCCAAAAACATTCAGTACTTC. Translation: CASSQTKGAAKNIQYF.

The rearrangement joins TRBV20-1 to TRBJ2-7; D is perhaps TRBD1 (6 bases). The CDR3 runs 12 residues. The V end was cut by 4 bases, the J end by 5 bases, with 12 bases between. The V gene's germline CDR1 is DFQATT and CDR2 SNEGSKA (reference sequence). Here the CDR3 reads CSATEQGNEQYF. The CDR3, as DNA: TGCAGTGCTACGGAACAGGGCAACGAGCAGTACTTC.

The CDR3 is CASSQDSVPNQPQHF. For the CDR3, the DNA is TGTGCCAGCAGCCAAGATTCGGTTCCCAATCAGCCCCAGCATTTT. This rearrangement joins TRBV4-2 to TRBJ1-5, with D hard to call. Trimming took off 0 bases at V and 3 bases at J, with 9 bases between the two ends. Germline V gene lookup returns CDR1 LGHNA and CDR2 YNFKEQ. The length of the CDR3 is 15 residues.

This sequence joins TRBV28 and TRBJ2-3; D is perhaps TRBD2 (5 bases). V dropped 3 bases and J dropped 2 bases, with 12 bases sitting between them. Germline CDR1 reads MDHEN; CDR2 reads SYDVKM. This CDR3 has 15 residues. The CDR3 nucleotides read TGTGCCAGCAGTTTTGGGCTAGCAGCCACAGATACGCAGTATTTT. It specifies CASSFGLAATDTQYF.

V and J are TRBV11-2 and TRBJ2-5, with a weak D call TRBD1 (6 bases). The J call may be incorrect, as the DNA end agrees better with TRBJ2-7. There are 16 residues in the CDR3. Germline V gene data show CDR1 as SGHAT and CDR2 as FQNNGV. CDR3 nucleotides: TGTGCCAGCAGTCCCATACGGGACATGAATTCAGGCGAGCAGTACTTC. Translating gives CASSPIRDMNSGEQYF.